This T cell receptor beta chain emerged from a study of T cell repertoires in aging, cancer and after chemotherapy. Background on the study: Six age groups, ranging from 30 or younger to 70 or older, included the donors. Clear clonal overlap appeared across healthy donor samples taken over several months to years. Study-wide results and limits: Compared with age-matched healthy donors, untreated hematological or solid cancer patients showed higher blood TCR clonality. Median generation probability rose over the chemotherapy interval in each cancer cohort, suggesting rebound thymic output.

This clonotype has a handful of counts. Antigen specificity is unknown. Rearranged V-D-J TRB sequences were amplified with a mixed TRB-A/B primer pool. TCRdb re-called the multiplex PCR reads with MiXCR, one entry per CDR3 protein. The table lists around 5,000 distinct CDR3 sequences, approximately 24% of them singletons. There are 15 residues in the CDR3. CDR1 KGHDR and CDR2 SFDVKD come from the germline V gene. The V end lost 3 bases, the J end lost 2 bases, and 12 bases lay between the germline ends. The template was genomic DNA from peripheral blood, not RNA. Specimen: blood. The rearrangement uses TRBV24-1 and TRBJ1-2, with D perhaps TRBD1 (6 bases). The receptor was isolated from a human donor in good health. The CDR3 reads CATSDPSQGNYGYTF. CDR3 bases: TGTGCCACCAGTGATCCCTCCCAGGGGAACTATGGCTACACCTTC.